This T cell receptor (beta chain) comes out of a study of T cells in Graves' hyperthyroidism and ophthalmopathy. The CDR3 contains 14 residues. The TCR beta CDR3 regions underwent amplification using RNA transcripts as the source. The HTBI primer set drove a first-round RT-PCR of the TCR CDR3. TCRdb called the multiplex PCR reads again in MiXCR, with one record for every CDR3 protein. Of approximately 740,000 distinct CDR3 sequences listed, 12% to 15% are singletons. Researchers barred patients who had uncontrolled infection, other autoimmune disease, pregnancy or lactation. With regard to this clonotype: A much larger clone differs by one base, so this may be a read error.

This clonotype originated in a young woman with Graves' hyperthyroidism. Source material: blood. The V gene is TRBV12-3 or TRBV12-4, the J gene TRBJ2-1, with a tentative D call TRBD2 (6 bases). The J call may be in error: the DNA end matches TRBJ2-7 better. The CDR3: CASGLKISYNEQYF. DNA for the CDR3: TGTGCCAGCGGACTAAAGATTTCCTACAATGAGCAGTACTTC.